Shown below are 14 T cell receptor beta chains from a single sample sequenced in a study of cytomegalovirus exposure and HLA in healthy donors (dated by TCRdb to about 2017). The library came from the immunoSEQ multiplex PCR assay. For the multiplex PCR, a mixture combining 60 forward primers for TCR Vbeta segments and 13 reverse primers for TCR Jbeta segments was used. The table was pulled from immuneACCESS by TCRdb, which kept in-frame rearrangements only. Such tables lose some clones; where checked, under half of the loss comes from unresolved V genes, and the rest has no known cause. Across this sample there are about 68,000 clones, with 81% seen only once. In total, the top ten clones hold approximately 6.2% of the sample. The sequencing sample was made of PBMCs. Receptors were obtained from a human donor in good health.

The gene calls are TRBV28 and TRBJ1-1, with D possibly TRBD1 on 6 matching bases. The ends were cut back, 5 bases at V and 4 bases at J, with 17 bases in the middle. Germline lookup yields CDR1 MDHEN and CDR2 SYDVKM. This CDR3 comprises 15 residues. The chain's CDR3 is CASSIPGDSLTEAFF. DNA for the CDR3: TGTGCCAGCAGTATCCCAGGGGATTCGCTCACTGAAGCTTTCTTT.

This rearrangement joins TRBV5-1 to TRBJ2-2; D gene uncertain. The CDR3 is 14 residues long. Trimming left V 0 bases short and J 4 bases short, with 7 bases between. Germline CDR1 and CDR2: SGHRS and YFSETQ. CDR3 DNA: TGCGCCAGCAGCTTGGCTACGGGCACCGGGGAGCTGTTTTTT. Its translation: CASSLATGTGELFF.

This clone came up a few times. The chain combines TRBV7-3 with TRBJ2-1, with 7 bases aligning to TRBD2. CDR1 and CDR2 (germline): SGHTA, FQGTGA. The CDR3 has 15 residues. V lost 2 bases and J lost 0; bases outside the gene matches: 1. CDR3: CASSLAGDSYNEQFF. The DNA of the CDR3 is TGTGCCAGCAGCTTAGCGGGGGACTCCTACAATGAGCAGTTCTTC. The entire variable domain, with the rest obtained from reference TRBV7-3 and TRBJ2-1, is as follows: GAGVSQTPSNKVTEKGKYVELRCDPISGHTALYWYRQSLGQGPEFLIYFQGTGAADDSGLPNDRFFAVRPEGSVSTLKIQRTERGDSAVYLCASSLAGDSYNEQFFGPGTRLTVL.

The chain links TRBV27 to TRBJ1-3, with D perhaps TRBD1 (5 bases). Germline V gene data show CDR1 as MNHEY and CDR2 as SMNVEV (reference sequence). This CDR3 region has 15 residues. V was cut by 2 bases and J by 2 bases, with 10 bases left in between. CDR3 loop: CASSLNWGAGNTIYF. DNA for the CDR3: TGTGCCAGCAGTTTAAACTGGGGCGCTGGAAACACCATATATTTT.

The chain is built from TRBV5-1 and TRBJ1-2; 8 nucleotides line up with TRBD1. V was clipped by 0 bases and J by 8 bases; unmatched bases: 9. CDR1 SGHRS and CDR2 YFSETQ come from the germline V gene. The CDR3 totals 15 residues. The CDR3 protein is CASSLVTGGSVGYTF. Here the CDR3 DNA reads TGCGCCAGCAGCTTGGTTACAGGGGGTTCAGTGGGCTACACCTTC.

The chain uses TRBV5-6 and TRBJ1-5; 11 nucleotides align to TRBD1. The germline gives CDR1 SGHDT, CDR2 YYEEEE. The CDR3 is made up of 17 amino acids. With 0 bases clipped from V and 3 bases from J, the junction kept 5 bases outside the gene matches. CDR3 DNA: TGTGCCAGCAGCTTGGGGACAGGGGGCGGCTACAATCAGCCCCAGCATTTT. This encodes CASSLGTGGGYNQPQHF.

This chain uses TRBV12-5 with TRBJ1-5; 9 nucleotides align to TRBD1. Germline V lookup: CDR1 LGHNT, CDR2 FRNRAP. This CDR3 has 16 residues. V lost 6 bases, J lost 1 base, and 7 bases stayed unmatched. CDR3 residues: CASGPSGQGSNQPQHF. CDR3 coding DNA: TGTGCTAGTGGCCCTAGTGGACAGGGGAGCAATCAGCCCCAGCATTTT. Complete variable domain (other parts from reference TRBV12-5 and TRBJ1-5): DARVTQTPRHKVTEMGQEVTMRCQPILGHNTVFWYRQTMMQGLELLAYFRNRAPLDDSGMPKDRFSAEMPDATLATLKIQPSEPRDSAVYFCASGPSGQGSNQPQHFGDGTRLSIL.

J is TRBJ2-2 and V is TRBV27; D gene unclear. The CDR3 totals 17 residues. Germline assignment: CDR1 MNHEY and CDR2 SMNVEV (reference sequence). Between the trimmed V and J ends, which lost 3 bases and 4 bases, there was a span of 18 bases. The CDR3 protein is CASSFLPPLGGTGELFF. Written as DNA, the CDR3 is TGTGCCAGCAGTTTCCTCCCCCCCCTCGGCGGCACCGGGGAGCTGTTTTTT.

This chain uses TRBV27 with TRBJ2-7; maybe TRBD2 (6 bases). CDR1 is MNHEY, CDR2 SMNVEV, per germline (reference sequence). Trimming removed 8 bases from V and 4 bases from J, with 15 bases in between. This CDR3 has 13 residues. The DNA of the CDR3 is TGTGCCAGCGCGCGGGGTGGCGCGTACGAGCAGTACTTC. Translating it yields CASARGGAYEQYF.

The CDR3, as DNA: TGTGCCAGCAGCTTGGAATCAGTGTTTACCGGGGAGCTGTTTTTT. It yields the protein CASSLESVFTGELFF. The rearrangement joins TRBV5-6 to TRBJ2-2; D not certain. This CDR3 is built from 15 residues. CDR1 and CDR2 from the germline V gene are SGHDT and YYEEEE. V lost 0 bases to trimming and J lost 5 bases, with 11 bases between them. The full variable domain, its missing parts supplied by reference TRBV5-6 and TRBJ2-2, is DAGVTQSPTHLIKTRGQQVTLRCSPKSGHDTVSWYQQALGQGPQFIFQYYEEEERQRGNFPDRFSGHQFPNYSSELNVNALLLGDSALYLCASSLESVFTGELFFGEGSRLTVL.

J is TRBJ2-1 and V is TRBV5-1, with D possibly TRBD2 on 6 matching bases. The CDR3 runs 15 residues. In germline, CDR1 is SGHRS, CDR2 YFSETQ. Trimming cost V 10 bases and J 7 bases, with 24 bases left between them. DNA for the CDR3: TGCGCCGGACGAAAGGGGCTGGAGGGAGATAATGAGCAGTTCTTC. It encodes CAGRKGLEGDNEQFF. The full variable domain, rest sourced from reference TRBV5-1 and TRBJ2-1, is KAGVTQTPRYLIKTRGQQVTLSCSPISGHRSVSWYQQTPGQGLQFLFEYFSETQRNKGNFPGRFSGRQFSNSRSEMNVSTLELGDSALYLCAGRKGLEGDNEQFFGPGTRLTVL.

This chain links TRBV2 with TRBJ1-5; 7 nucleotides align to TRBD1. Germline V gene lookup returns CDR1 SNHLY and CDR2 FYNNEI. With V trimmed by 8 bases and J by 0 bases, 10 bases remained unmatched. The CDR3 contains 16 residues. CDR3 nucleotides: TGTGCCAGCGGCAGGGGGACAGAATATAGCAATCAGCCCCAGCATTTT. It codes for CASGRGTEYSNQPQHF.

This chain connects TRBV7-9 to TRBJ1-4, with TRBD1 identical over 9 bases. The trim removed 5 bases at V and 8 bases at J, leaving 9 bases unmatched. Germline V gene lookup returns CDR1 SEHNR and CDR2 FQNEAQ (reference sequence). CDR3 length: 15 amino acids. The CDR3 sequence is CASSQPGTGREKLFF. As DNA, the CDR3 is TGTGCCAGCAGCCAGCCCGGGACAGGGCGGGAAAAACTGTTTTTT.

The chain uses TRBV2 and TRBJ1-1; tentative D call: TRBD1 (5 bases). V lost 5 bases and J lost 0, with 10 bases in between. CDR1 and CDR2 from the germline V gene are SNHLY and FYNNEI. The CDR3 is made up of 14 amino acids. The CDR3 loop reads CASSRDSLNTEAFF. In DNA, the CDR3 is TGTGCCAGCAGTCGCGACAGCCTGAACACTGAAGCTTTCTTT.